These 10 T cell receptor beta chains originate from one sample sequenced in a study of blood T cell repertoires in COVID-19. Only in-frame clones appear in the TCRdb table, and some are missing; sequencing was by immunoSEQ multiplex PCR. Of hundreds of thousands of clones listed, around 85% are singletons. Input material: PBMCs or T cells enriched from blood (not recorded which). These TCRs come from a woman aged 40 to 50 with acute COVID-19.

CDR3 sequence: CASSSGRGVGTEAFF. CDR3 nucleotide sequence: TGCGCCAGCAGCTCCGGACGGGGGGTGGGCACTGAAGCTTTCTTT. V usage is TRBV5-1 and J usage is TRBJ1-1; D might be TRBD1 (5 bases). Deletions cut 3 bases from V and 4 bases from J, with 16 bases between. Germline V CDR1 and CDR2: SGHRS, YFSETQ. The CDR3 spans 15 residues.

The chain uses TRBV5-1 and TRBJ2-3, with 12 bases fitting TRBD2. V dropped 4 bases and J dropped 2; count of bases not matched to a gene: 5. Germline CDR1 SGHRS, CDR2 YFSETQ. The CDR3 runs 16 residues. The CDR3 DNA follows: TGCGCCAGCAGCCGGGGGACTAGCGGGTACACAGATACGCAGTATTTT. Translated, it gives CASSRGTSGYTDTQYF.

This chain joins TRBV19 and TRBJ1-1, with D tentatively TRBD1 (5 bases). V lost 7 bases, J lost 1 base, and 16 bases lay in between. Germline V lookup: CDR1 LNHDA, CDR2 SQIVND (reference sequence). CDR3 size: 15 residues. CDR3 residues: CASTLGTSANTEAFF. CDR3 coding DNA: TGTGCCAGTACCCTAGGGACTTCTGCGAACACTGAAGCTTTCTTT.

The chain carries TRBV7-9 and TRBJ2-1; 8 nucleotides line up with TRBD2. This CDR3 spans 16 amino acids. From germline, CDR1 is SEHNR and CDR2 FQNEAQ (reference sequence). J lost 2 bases, V lost 4 bases, and 7 bases had no gene match. The CDR3 loop reads CASSSLLAGTYNEQFF. CDR3 sequence (DNA): TGTGCCAGCAGCTCCCTCCTAGCGGGCACCTACAATGAGCAGTTCTTC.

The chain employs TRBV10-3 and TRBJ1-1; 9 positions agree with TRBD1. The trim removed 3 bases at V and 0 bases at J, leaving 8 bases unmatched. The CDR3 runs 17 residues. Germline CDR1 reads ENHRY; CDR2 reads SYGVKD. CDR3 nucleotides: TGTGCCATCAGTGATGCGGGACAGGGCCCTTTGAACACTGAAGCTTTCTTT. This sequence encodes CAISDAGQGPLNTEAFF.

J is TRBJ2-2 and V is TRBV18; 8 bases match TRBD2. V dropped 3 bases and J dropped 2; count of bases not matched to a gene: 8. This CDR3 has 17 amino acids. CDR1 and CDR2 from the germline V gene are KGHSH and LQKENI. The CDR3 coding sequence is TGTGCCAGCTCACCGACAAGCGGGAGCGTTAACACCGGGGAGCTGTTTTTT. Its protein is CASSPTSGSVNTGELFF. Full variable domain (rest looked up from reference TRBV18 and TRBJ2-2): NAGVMQNPRHLVRRRGQEARLRCSPMKGHSHVYWYRQLPEEGLKFMVYLQKENIIDESGMPKERFSAEFPKEGPSILRIQQVVRGDSAAYFCASSPTSGSVNTGELFFGEGSRLTVL.

This rearrangement joins TRBV7-8 to TRBJ2-1; 8 bases are a match to TRBD2. The germline CDR1 and CDR2 sequences are SGHVS and FQNEAQ. Unmatched junction bases numbered 6, after V lost 2 bases and J lost 3 bases. The CDR3 consists of 16 residues. CDR3 in DNA: TGTGCCAGCAGCTTACCGACGGGACTAGTCTACAATGAGCAGTTCTTC. This gives the protein CASSLPTGLVYNEQFF.

The V gene is TRBV19, the J gene TRBJ2-7, with TRBD1 matching over 9 bases. V lost 6 bases to trimming and J lost 1 base; unmatched junction nucleotides: 7. Germline V lookup: CDR1 LNHDA, CDR2 SQIVND (reference sequence). The CDR3 consists of 15 residues. Here the CDR3 reads CASRRGTGSSYEQYF. CDR3 in DNA: TGTGCCAGTAGAAGGGGGACAGGGAGTTCCTACGAGCAGTACTTC.

The chain is built from TRBV12-5 and TRBJ2-7, with D possibly matching TRBD2 (6 bases). CDR3 size: 13 residues. Germline CDR1 LGHNT, CDR2 FRNRAP. The V end was cut by 6 bases, the J end by 3 bases, with 12 bases between. The CDR3 spells CASGRDSYYEQYF. The CDR3 DNA sequence: TGTGCTAGTGGCAGGGACTCCTACTACGAGCAGTACTTC.

At least ten counts were recorded for this clone. The CDR3 here is CASSLGQGFSSGANVLTF. The CDR3 bases are TGTGCCAGCAGCTTAGGTCAGGGGTTCTCTTCTGGGGCCAACGTCCTGACTTTC. The chain joins TRBV7-3 to TRBJ2-6; D is perhaps TRBD1 (6 bases). Looked up from germline, CDR1 is SGHTA and CDR2 is FQGTGA. Trimming cost V 2 bases and J 1 base, with 15 bases left between them. This CDR3 is built from 18 residues.